This T cell receptor beta chain stems from a study of identical twins. Notes on the study in general: It was cross-sectional statistical analysis, not following the same donors, that the conclusions relied on. The degree of excess twin sharing was weaker in beta out-of-frame sequences.

Unique molecular identifiers were present on cDNA, and template switching added a universal primer site. TCRdb analysed the 5' RACE reads with MiXCR anew, one entry per CDR3 protein. The table shows 130,000 to 150,000 distinct CDR3 sequences, with under 4.5% occurring only once. This clonotype was detected ten times or more. Its antigen remains unidentified. The CDR3 consists of 15 residues. Trimming removed 0 bases at V and 4 bases at J, with 13 bases between. Germline V gene sequence: CDR1 SGHKS, CDR2 YYEKEE (reference sequence). The receptor's source is a man aged 18-30 years in good health. The V call is TRBV5-5, the J call TRBJ1-2; no clear D. Source material: memory T cells sorted from blood. The CDR3: CASSLGPSILYGYTF. CDR3 sequence (DNA): TGTGCCAGCAGCTTGGGACCGTCGATACTCTATGGCTACACCTTC.